What follows is one T cell receptor beta chain and its context. TCRdb's copy holds only in-frame clones and misses some; the assay was immunoSEQ multiplex PCR. In the table there are about 150,000 clones, about 89% of which are singletons. The entry originates in a study of blood T cell repertoires in COVID-19. Study information: Italy, Spain and the United States were the sources of the convalescent and acute COVID-19 samples. Sources were T cells, B-cell-depleted T cells, or PBMCs; the material itself was cDNA or gDNA.

The CDR3 consists of 15 residues. With V trimmed by 4 bases and J by 5 bases, 6 bases remained unmatched. The germline V gene has CDR1 LNHDA and CDR2 SQIVND (reference sequence). The J gene is TRBJ2-2, the V gene TRBV19; 8 positions match TRBD2. The sequenced sample consisted of peripheral blood. This clonotype originated in a man aged 45-65 years with acute or convalescent COVID-19. The CDR3, as DNA: TGTGCCAGTAGTAGTGGCGGGGGGTGGACCGGGGAGCTGTTTTTT. It translates to CASSSGGGWTGELFF.